The clone carrying this TCR beta chain was seen a handful of times. The antigen remains unidentified. This specimen comes from a study of T cells after yellow fever vaccination. General study results and limits: CD4 and CD8 compartments shared a small share of clonotypes. Reappearance after the booster was observed for most primary-vaccination clones (96% CD4, about 85% CD8).

CDR1 and CDR2 (germline): DFQATT, SNEGSKA (reference sequence). Trimming removed 3 bases at V and 0 bases at J, with 15 bases between. CDR3 size: 17 residues. In TCRdb, the 5' RACE reads were re-called with MiXCR into one record per CDR3 protein. Altogether hundreds of thousands of distinct CDR3 sequences are present, more than 3% being singletons, with the ten largest covering 23%. The TCR was taken from a man younger than 35 who received the YFV17D yellow fever vaccine. The material sequenced was PBMCs, taken on the day of the yellow fever booster vaccination. The chain couples TRBV20-1 to TRBJ1-6; possible D gene TRBD1, 6 bases. The CDR3: CSASRAGQSSYNSPLHF. The CDR3 bases are TGCAGTGCTAGTCGGGCTGGACAGAGCTCCTATAATTCACCCCTCCACTTT.